Presented here are 2 T cell receptor beta chains from one specimen sequenced in a study of T cell clones after liver transplantation. Sequenced by immunoSEQ multiplex PCR; TCRdb stores in-frame clones only, minus some. In the table there are roughly 18,000 clones, 80% to 90% of which are singletons. The specimen comprised CD8+ T cells from blood, sampled around 42 months after liver transplant. Receptor source: a human patient who received a liver transplant. A share of the T cells may be of graft donor origin.

The chain has TRBV5-5 and TRBJ2-5, with D perhaps TRBD1 (6 bases). Trimming took 1 base from V and 6 from J, leaving 13 bases between them. Germline-derived CDR1 and CDR2 are SGHKS and YYEKEE (reference sequence). The CDR3 contains 14 residues. The CDR3 loop is CASSLSKGGKTQYF. The CDR3 nucleotides read TGTGCCAGCAGCTTGAGTAAAGGGGGAAAGACCCAGTACTTC. Variable domain in full (rest from reference TRBV5-5 and TRBJ2-5): DAGVTQSPTHLIKTRGQQVTLRCSPISGHKSVSWYQQVLGQGPQFIFQYYEKEERGRGNFPDRFSARQFPNYSSELNVNALLLGDSALYLCASSLSKGGKTQYFGPGTRLLVL.

The J gene is TRBJ2-7, the V gene TRBV28; D could derive from TRBD1 or TRBD2 (6 bases each). Per the germline V gene, CDR1 is MDHEN and CDR2 is SYDVKM. The CDR3 has 14 amino acids. V was shortened by 5 bases and J by 7 bases, with 18 bases between the two germline ends. DNA of the CDR3: TGTGCCAGCAGTACCACTAGCTCGAGGGGGGAGCAGTACTTC. It codes for CASSTTSSRGEQYF.